This TCR beta chain was documented in a study of blood T cell repertoires in COVID-19. Study in general: Samples taken during acute and convalescent COVID-19 were collected in the United States, Italy and Spain. T cells, B-cell-depleted T cells, or PBMCs supplied cDNA or gDNA.

Germline lookup yields CDR1 SGHKS and CDR2 YYEKEE (reference sequence). With 1 base removed from V and 6 bases from J, the gap between germline ends came to 17 bases. The CDR3 spans 16 residues. Authors' data handling: Nucleated cell number was recorded as an estimate derived from reference gene primer amplification. The protocol was immunoSEQ multiplex PCR, while the TCRdb copy is restricted to in-frame clones and leaves out a portion. That table gives V, J and clone size, and the DNA gave D and trimming. In the table there are around 230,000 clones, approximately 80% of which are singletons. Sequencing input: peripheral blood. The source is a middle-aged man who had recovered from COVID-19. V is TRBV5-5 and J is TRBJ1-5; no firm D call. The CDR3 region is CASSLFEGGVGQPQHF. The CDR3 coding sequence is TGTGCCAGCAGCTTGTTTGAGGGTGGAGTTGGTCAGCCCCAGCATTTT.